This T cell receptor (beta chain) came from a study of shared clonotypes between healthy human individuals. V was trimmed by 2 bases and J by 10 bases, leaving 6 bases between them. Germline loops: CDR1 MNHNS, CDR2 SASEGT. There are 11 residues in the CDR3. Data came from immunoSEQ multiplex PCR; TCRdb stores just in-frame clones and leaves some out. This table has around 980,000 clones, about four fifths appearing once. A word on this clone: Antigen: not known. This sample includes further DNA sequences coding for the same CDR3.

Study-wide results and caveats: Shared clonotypes across all four donors exceeded non-shared ones in generation probability. Shared across several donors were about 4.6% of the naive CD4 clonotypes.

V gene TRBV6-1 combines with J gene TRBJ1-3, with D perhaps TRBD1 (5 bases). Sequenced input: memory CD4+ T cells from PBMCs. This sample's subset: CD45RA-negative fraction. The receptor was derived from a man between 18 and 35 years old in good health. Some clones in this sample may be carry-over from other donors' samples. CDR3 sequence (DNA): TGTGCCAGCAGTGAAAGGGGTACCATATATTTT. Its translation is CASSERGTIYF.